This is a list of T cell receptor beta chains from one sample in a study of shared clonotypes between healthy human individuals. Libraries were prepared by immunoSEQ multiplex PCR; TCRdb keeps only in-frame clonotypes and omits some of them. The data show 2 million to 2.5 million clones, over 90% seen once. The sample taken for sequencing was naive CD4+ T cells from PBMCs. Every receptor here comes from a man between 18 and 35 years old in good health. Some clones in this sample may be carry-over from other donors' samples. Each CDR3 is given with its conserved first and last residue. D genes are given only for firm matches. Expanded clones get a size class; other rows say once, few or many, or leave the size out.

TRBD1	TRBV9	.	TRBJ2-7	CASSARDRGNYEQYF	TGTGCCAGCAGCGCCCGAGACAGGGGAAACTACGAGCAGTACTTC
TRBD2	TRBV5-1	.	TRBJ2-7	CASSTGLAPSEQYF	TGCGCCAGCAGCACGGGACTAGCCCCATCCGAGCAGTACTTC
.	TRBV19	.	TRBJ2-2	CASSIARPTPGRPGELFF	TGTGCCAGTAGTATAGCTAGGCCCACCCCTGGGAGGCCCGGGGAGCTGTTTTTT
TRBD2	TRBV5-1	.	TRBJ2-3	CASSPRLAGGDTQYF	TGCGCCAGCAGCCCCCGACTAGCGGGGGGGGATACGCAGTATTTT
TRBD1	TRBV28	.	TRBJ2-7	CASSRTGTGGRQQYF	TGTGCCAGCAGTCGAACCGGGACAGGGGGGAGACAGCAGTACTTC
.	TRBV30	.	TRBJ1-4	CAWSVQYQQLFF	TGTGCCTGGAGTGTACAGTACCAGCAACTGTTTTTT
TRBD1	TRBV7-2	.	TRBJ2-3	CASSTLTGGGTDTQYF	TGTGCCAGCAGCACACTGACAGGGGGCGGCACAGATACGCAGTATTTT
.	TRBV7-9	.	TRBJ1-2	CASSLGVGQLLGGYTF	TGTGCCAGCAGCTTAGGGGTGGGACAACTCTTGGGGGGCTACACCTTC
.	TRBV21-1	.	TRBJ2-7	CASSKGSRSYEQYF	TGTGCCAGCAGCAAAGGCTCCCGCTCCTACGAGCAGTACTTC
.	TRBV14	.	TRBJ1-3	CASSRSASGNTIYF	TGTGCCAGCAGTCGATCGGCCTCTGGAAACACCATATATTTT
.	TRBV1	.	TRBJ2-1	CTSSQDSSGRAREQFF	TGCACCAGCAGCCAAGATTCAAGCGGGAGGGCCAGAGAGCAGTTCTTC
TRBD2	TRBV28	.	TRBJ2-7	CASSLRTSGSYEQYF	TGTGCCAGCAGTTTACGTACTAGCGGGAGCTACGAGCAGTACTTC
.	TRBV5-6	.	TRBJ2-7	CASSLRNEQYF	TGTGCCAGCAGCTTGAGGAACGAGCAGTACTTC
TRBD1	TRBV6-5	.	TRBJ2-1	CASRRQGNEQFF	TGTGCCAGCAGAAGACAGGGGAATGAGCAGTTCTTC
.	TRBV28	.	TRBJ1-2	CASSALTGNYGYTF	TGTGCCAGCAGTGCCCTGACAGGAAACTATGGCTACACCTTC
.	TRBV29-1	.	TRBJ1-3	CSVEDQTNTIYF	TGCAGCGTTGAAGATCAGACAAACACCATATATTTT
.	TRBV7-8	.	TRBJ1-1	CASSLEARSVYGAFF	TGTGCCAGCAGCTTAGAGGCCAGGTCGGTTTATGGAGCTTTCTTT
.	TRBV7-9	.	TRBJ1-1	CASSYGTMNTEAFF	TGTGCCAGCAGCTACGGAACCATGAACACTGAAGCTTTCTTT
TRBD2	TRBV7-9	.	TRBJ2-1	CASSLWTRTPNEQFF	TGTGCCAGCAGCCTTTGGACTAGAACCCCGAATGAGCAGTTCTTC
TRBD2	TRBV7-2	once	TRBJ2-5	CASSLGTSGADGETQYF	TGTGCCAGCAGCCTAGGGACTAGCGGGGCGGACGGGGAGACCCAGTACTTC
.	TRBV5-1	.	TRBJ2-5	CASSLAHPQETQYF	TGCGCCAGCAGCTTAGCACACCCCCAAGAGACCCAGTACTTC
TRBD2	TRBV5-1	.	TRBJ2-5	CASKREYQETQYF	TGCGCCAGCAAGCGGGAGTACCAAGAGACCCAGTACTTC
TRBD1	TRBV5-1	once	TRBJ2-7	CASSWGTGGGEQYF	TGCGCCAGCAGCTGGGGGACAGGGGGCGGCGAGCAGTACTTC
TRBD1	TRBV5-6	.	TRBJ2-3	CASSSEYLGQTTDTQYF	TGTGCCAGCAGCTCGGAGTATTTGGGACAGACCACAGATACGCAGTATTTT
.	TRBV6-1	.	TRBJ2-1	CASRRGVGSYNEQFF	TGTGCCAGCAGAAGGGGAGTCGGGTCTTACAATGAGCAGTTCTTC
.	TRBV29-1	.	TRBJ2-1	CSVERTSRANEQFF	TGCAGCGTTGAAAGAACTAGCCGGGCTAATGAGCAGTTCTTC
.	TRBV6-6	.	TRBJ2-7	CASSYSQREQYF	TGTGCCAGCAGTTACTCCCAAAGGGAGCAGTACTTC
.	TRBV2	once	TRBJ2-2	CASSVARNTGELFF	TGTGCCAGCAGTGTGGCCAGGAACACCGGGGAGCTGTTTTTT
.	TRBV28	.	TRBJ2-5	CASSSPGVQGTQYF	TGTGCCAGCAGCTCTCCTGGAGTTCAAGGGACCCAGTACTTC
.	TRBV11-2	.	TRBJ1-4	CASSSRQTGKLFF	TGTGCCAGCAGCTCGAGACAGACGGGAAAACTGTTTTTT
.	TRBV28	.	TRBJ1-4	CASSSLSATNEKLFF	TGTGCCAGCAGTTCCCTCTCTGCAACTAATGAAAAACTGTTTTTT
.	TRBV7-3	.	TRBJ1-2	CASSLRRAGSSYTF	TGTGCCAGCAGCTTAAGGAGGGCAGGGAGTAGCTACACCTTC
.	TRBV10-3	.	TRBJ2-7	CAIRKGAEQYF	TGTGCCATCAGAAAAGGGGCCGAGCAGTACTTC
.	TRBV5-1	.	TRBJ1-4	CASSLGLREGGEKLFF	TGCGCCAGCAGCCTGGGACTTCGGGAAGGGGGTGAAAAACTGTTTTTT
.	TRBV28	.	TRBJ1-2	CASSKLDTGYTF	TGTGCCAGCAGCAAACTGGACACCGGCTACACCTTC
.	TRBV7-9	few	TRBJ1-2	CASSLYPDDYGYTF	TGTGCCAGCAGCTTATACCCAGACGACTATGGCTACACCTTC
.	TRBV30	.	TRBJ1-2	CAWSASLEGYGYTF	TGTGCCTGGAGTGCCAGCCTGGAGGGCTATGGCTACACCTTC
.	TRBV10-3	.	TRBJ2-6	CAISGEGGGANVLTF	TGTGCCATCAGTGGTGAGGGAGGTGGGGCCAACGTCCTGACTTTC
.	TRBV7-2	.	TRBJ1-2	CASSLAGVGAGGYTF	TGTGCCAGCAGCTTAGCGGGAGTCGGGGCGGGTGGCTACACCTTC